The text below deals with one TCR beta chain. The antigen is unknown. This entry is derived from a study of shared clonotypes between healthy human individuals. General study findings and limits: Non-shared clonotypes were found to have lower generation probabilities than the clonotypes that were shared by all four of the sorted-subset donors.

Produced via immunoSEQ multiplex PCR; TCRdb's table is partial and in-frame only. The repertoire consists of hundreds of thousands of clones, with more than 70% occurring once and the leading ten covering roughly 1.9%. With 8 bases clipped from V and 0 bases from J, the junction kept 0 bases outside the gene matches. This CDR3 region has 14 residues. Germline V gives CDR1 MNHEY, CDR2 SVGAGI. The sample consisted of memory CD4+ T cells sorted from blood. Subset: CD45RA-negative fraction. The genes are TRBV6-5 and TRBJ2-5; 13 positions agree with TRBD2. The sequence was obtained from a woman aged 25 to 45 in good health. CDR3 bases: TGTGCCAGCGGGACTAGCGGGAACCAAGAGACCCAGTACTTC. Encoded protein: CASGTSGNQETQYF.